Shown below are 23 T cell receptor beta chains from a single sample sequenced in a study of blood T cells in healthy people across ages (dated by TCRdb to the mid-2010s). Library prep was done by 5' RACE. The instrument was an Illumina HiSeq 2500. A second about 7 to 12 cycle PCR used a sample-barcoded 5' primer and a J-beta primer mix. Using fastp trimming at Q25 and MiXCR clonotype assembly, TCRdb reanalyzed the public sequencing data and kept in-frame beta chains. Rows are unified per CDR3 protein, each entry keeping the most common DNA and genes. This sample has about 1.6 million distinct CDR3 sequences in its table, and 34% of those were observed once. The top ten hold 11% of the sample. The sequenced material came from blood. The receptor set was obtained from a woman aged 25 to 39 in good health.

This chain uses TRBV14 with TRBJ1-2; maybe TRBD1 (5 bases). There are 14 residues in the CDR3. Germline-derived CDR1 and CDR2 are SGHDN and FVKESK. The V gene lost 5 bases and the J gene lost 8 bases, with 18 bases spanning the gap. The CDR3 nucleotides read TGTGCCAGCAGCACCCGGGGGGAGTCCGTGGGCTACACCTTC. It encodes CASSTRGESVGYTF.

The chain uses TRBV4-1 and TRBJ2-3, with 8 bases that match TRBD2. The germline V gene has CDR1 MGHRA and CDR2 YSYEKL. This CDR3 comprises 18 residues. V dropped 1 base and J dropped 2; count of bases not matched to a gene: 11. CDR3 nucleotide sequence: TGCGCCAGCAGCCAAGGGGGTTTGAAGCGGGGGTACACAGATACGCAGTATTTT. This codes for CASSQGGLKRGYTDTQYF.

This clonotype was detected once. One end of the junction is discordant with germline, which a read error may explain. The rearrangement joins TRBV7-3 to TRBJ2-3; either TRBD1 or TRBD2 may supply D (5 bases each). The V gene's germline CDR1 is SGHTA and CDR2 FQGTGA. The CDR3 length is 16 residues. The CDR3 reads CASSLTTVGSTGTQYF. Here the CDR3 DNA reads TGTGCCAGCAGCTTAACGACAGTGGGGAGCACAGGTACGCAGTATTTT.

This clonotype was detected a few times. This rearrangement joins TRBV7-8 to TRBJ2-5; 8 nucleotides match TRBD1. J lost 1 base, V lost 3 bases, and 13 bases had no gene match. The germline CDR1 and CDR2 sequences are SGHVS and FQNEAQ. The CDR3 extends over 18 amino acids. CDR3 coding DNA: TGTGCCAGCAGCTTGCCCATGGGCAGGGGGCGTCTCCAAGAGACCCAGTACTTC. It codes for CASSLPMGRGRLQETQYF.

This clonotype has a handful of counts. The rearrangement links TRBV3-1 to TRBJ2-7; D is possibly TRBD2 (6 bases). The CDR3 is made up of 15 amino acids. Trimming took off 1 base at V and 3 bases at J, with 13 bases between the two ends. Germline V gene sequence: CDR1 LGHDT, CDR2 YNNKEL (reference sequence). CDR3 sequence reads: CASSQGASVVYEQYF. In nucleotides, the CDR3 is TGTGCCAGCAGCCAAGGGGCTAGCGTCGTCTACGAGCAGTACTTC.

This clonotype was observed a handful of times. The J gene is TRBJ1-4, the V gene TRBV5-1, with D tentatively TRBD1 (5 bases). Trimming left V 4 bases short and J 10 bases short, with 20 bases between. Germline V lookup: CDR1 SGHRS, CDR2 YFSETQ. There are 15 residues in the CDR3. The CDR3 DNA is TGCGCCAGCAGCGAAGGGACCGGGCAGTCCCTAAAACTGTTTTTT. Translated, it gives CASSEGTGQSLKLFF.

The rearrangement uses TRBV5-5 and TRBJ1-2; possible D gene TRBD1, 5 bases. The CDR3 totals 15 residues. Germline assignment: CDR1 SGHKS and CDR2 YYEKEE (reference sequence). Deletions cut 4 bases from V and 8 bases from J, with 21 bases between. As DNA, the CDR3 is TGTGCCAGCAGCAGGGACGTCAGTTTCCCCTCCGGCTACACCTTC. Protein sequence: CASSRDVSFPSGYTF.

The J gene is TRBJ1-2, the V gene TRBV28; the match to TRBD1 covers 10 bases. V dropped 7 bases and J dropped 3; count of bases not matched to a gene: 14. Germline CDR1 is MDHEN and CDR2 is SYDVKM. This CDR3 region has 17 residues. This chain's CDR3 is CASTDLRTGTGDYGYTF. Written as DNA, the CDR3 is TGTGCCAGCACCGACCTCCGGACCGGGACAGGGGACTATGGCTACACCTTC.

The chain links TRBV29-1 to TRBJ2-1, with 8 bases aligning to TRBD1. The CDR3 spans 13 residues. V gave up 6 bases and J gave up 6 bases; unmatched junction bases: 7. The germline CDR1 and CDR2 sequences are SQVTM and ANQGSEA. The CDR3 reads CSVTGGRGNEQFF. CDR3 DNA sequence: TGCAGCGTCACAGGGGGTAGGGGCAATGAGCAGTTCTTC.

The gene calls are TRBV4-1 and TRBJ1-2, with TRBD1 matching 7 bases. The CDR3 runs 13 residues. Germline V gives CDR1 MGHRA, CDR2 YSYEKL. The trim removed 2 bases at V and 7 bases at J, leaving 4 bases unmatched. The CDR3 sequence is CASSQTGASGYTF. CDR3 DNA: TGCGCCAGCAGCCAAACAGGGGCGAGTGGCTACACCTTC.

This chain joins TRBV4-1 and TRBJ1-2; D unresolved. CDR3 length: 17 residues. Germline assignment: CDR1 MGHRA and CDR2 YSYEKL. The V gene lost 0 bases and the J gene lost 3 bases, with 17 bases spanning the gap. In DNA, the CDR3 is TGCGCCAGCAGCCAAGATGGATGTACCTCCATGTACTATGGCTACACCTTC. Translated, it gives CASSQDGCTSMYYGYTF.

This rearrangement joins TRBV5-1 to TRBJ2-2; D is unclear. The germline V and J ends were trimmed by 1 base and 7 bases, with 14 bases remaining between them. In germline, CDR1 is SGHRS, CDR2 YFSETQ. The CDR3 sequence is 15 residues long. This CDR3 is CASSLSTDSSGELFF. CDR3 in DNA: TGCGCCAGCAGCTTGAGCACAGATTCCAGCGGGGAGCTGTTTTTT.

The table lists this clonotype with many counts. V gene TRBV7-3 combines with J gene TRBJ1-6; no definite D call. The CDR3 is 13 residues long. In germline, CDR1 is SGHTA, CDR2 FQGTGA. Trimming shortened V by 6 bases and J by 7 bases, and 10 bases separated the two germline ends. The CDR3 protein is CASSLEGNSPLHF. The DNA for the CDR3 is TGTGCCAGCAGTTTAGAAGGGAATTCACCCCTCCACTTT.

The table lists this clonotype with many counts. The chain joins TRBV12-3 or TRBV12-4 to TRBJ1-2; D possibly corresponds to TRBD1 (6 bases). V lost 6 bases and J 7 bases, leaving 9 bases between the germline ends. The CDR3 loop spans 11 amino acids. For the CDR3, the DNA is TGTGCCAGCAGCAGGGGAGGTGGCTACACCTTC. Translation: CASSRGGGYTF.

A remark on this clonotype: A junction end diverges from the germline sequence, so it may reflect a read error. The J gene is TRBJ2-1, the V gene TRBV4-2; D gene uncertain. Looked up from germline, CDR1 is LGHNA and CDR2 is YNFKEQ. The CDR3 is 14 amino acids. CDR3 nucleotides: TGTGCCAGCAACCAAGATCAGGCGAGAAATGAGCAGTTCTTC. This codes for CASNQDQARNEQFF.

This clonotype was counted at least ten times. DNA of the CDR3: TGTGCCAGCAGCTTGCGCGGACCCCCGGATACGCAGTATTTT. Translating gives CASSLRGPPDTQYF. The gene calls are TRBV7-6 and TRBJ2-3; D is unresolved. Trimming removed 3 bases at V and 6 bases at J, with 13 bases between. Germline lookup yields CDR1 SGHVS and CDR2 FNYEAQ. CDR3 length: 14 residues. The full variable domain, its missing parts supplied by reference TRBV7-6 and TRBJ2-3, is GAGVSQSPRYKVTKRGQDVALRCDPISGHVSLYWYRQALGQGPEFLTYFNYEAQQDKSGLPNDRFSAERPEGSISTLTIQRTEQRDSAMYRCASSLRGPPDTQYFGPGTRLTVL.

In its sample, this clonotype was seen many times. The chain links TRBV7-9 to TRBJ2-7; perhaps TRBD1 as D (6 bases). Trimming took off 4 bases at V and 2 bases at J, with 9 bases between the two ends. Germline V gives CDR1 SEHNR, CDR2 FQNEAQ (reference sequence). The CDR3 sequence is 13 residues long. The CDR3 DNA reads TGTGCCAGCAGCTCGGGACATACCTACGAGCAGTACTTC. It yields the protein CASSSGHTYEQYF.

This clonotype was recorded a few times. The V call is TRBV9, the J call TRBJ2-3, with 7 bases matching TRBD2. The CDR3 extends over 15 amino acids. Per germline, CDR1 SGDLS and CDR2 YYNGEE. J was trimmed by 2 bases and V by 4 bases; bases with no gene match: 7. The CDR3 DNA sequence: TGTGCCAGCAGCCCTAGCGGAGCCTTCACAGATACGCAGTATTTT. Translating gives CASSPSGAFTDTQYF.

This clonotype was counted only a few times. The J gene is TRBJ2-3, the V gene TRBV10-2; TRBD2 might be the D (6 bases). Germline V gene lookup returns CDR1 WSHSY and CDR2 SAAADI. The V gene lost 0 bases and the J gene lost 4 bases, with 14 bases spanning the gap. There are 16 residues in the CDR3. The CDR3 protein is CASSESGGGVADTQYF. The CDR3 DNA reads as TGCGCCAGCAGTGAGTCGGGAGGAGGGGTTGCAGATACGCAGTATTTT.

This clonotype was recorded at least ten times. This chain links TRBV7-2 with TRBJ2-7; either TRBD1 or TRBD2 may supply D (5 bases each). The CDR3 spans 17 residues. V dropped 1 base and J dropped 4 bases, with 20 bases sitting between them. Germline assignment: CDR1 SGHTA and CDR2 FQGNSA. The CDR3 loop reads CASSLEGEGLIVYEQYF. CDR3 in DNA: TGTGCCAGCAGCTTAGAAGGGGAAGGACTGATCGTTTACGAGCAGTACTTC.

This chain connects TRBV6-2 or TRBV6-3 to TRBJ2-4, with 10 bases matching TRBD2. Germline V gene data show CDR1 as MNHEY and CDR2 as SVGEGT. CDR3 length: 15 residues. J gave up 8 bases and V 2 bases, and 6 bases lay outside the gene matches. CDR3 in DNA: TGTGCCAGCAGTTACCGAGCGGGAGGGCGGGACATTCAGTACTTC. Amino acid sequence: CASSYRAGGRDIQYF.

V is TRBV6-1 and J is TRBJ2-3, with D tentatively TRBD2 (7 bases). Germline V gene data show CDR1 as MNHNS and CDR2 as SASEGT. The germline V and J ends were trimmed by 4 bases and 4 bases, with 15 bases remaining between them. The CDR3 sequence is 15 residues long. The CDR3 bases are TGTGCCAGCAGTGTGGGAGGGGGGTTCGCAGATACGCAGTATTTT. Translated, it gives CASSVGGGFADTQYF.

In this sample, this clonotype turned up a few times. J is TRBJ2-1 and V is TRBV7-3, with 7 bases matching TRBD2. Germline CDR1 reads SGHTA; CDR2 reads FQGTGA. Trimming at V came to 5 bases and at J to 9 bases, leaving 16 bases not matched to a gene. This CDR3 comprises 16 residues. CDR3 amino acids: CASSAQTSPLLGEQFF. In nucleotides, the CDR3 is TGTGCCAGCAGCGCCCAGACTAGCCCCTTGTTAGGTGAGCAGTTCTTC.